This is a list of T cell receptor beta chains from one sample in a study of beta chain features in type 1 diabetes. Sequencing was performed with immunoSEQ multiplex PCR; in TCRdb, only in-frame clones are kept and a portion is missing. The sample lists over 150,000 clones, about 8% seen once, with approximately 1% in the top ten. Sequenced input: central memory CD4+ T cells from blood. These receptors all stem from a woman between 40 and 55 years old with type 1 diabetes. CDR3s include the opening cysteine and the closing phenylalanine or tryptophan. The order of the fields is J gene, V gene, clone size, D gene, CDR3 length, CDR3 protein, CDR3 DNA. D genes are given only for firm matches. Size is stated for part of the rows, as once, few or many counts, or as a class when the clone is expanded.

TRBJ2-7 | TRBV11-2 | NA | NA | 13 | CASSSVRGYEQYF | TGTGCCAGCAGCAGCGTAAGGGGGTACGAGCAGTACTTC
TRBJ1-5 | TRBV19 | many | NA | 12 | CARGGDPQPQHF | TGTGCCAGAGGGGGGGACCCTCAGCCCCAGCATTTT
TRBJ2-1 | TRBV6-6 | NA | NA | 14 | CAIRAGRSYNEQFF | TGTGCCATCCGAGCGGGTCGGTCCTACAATGAGCAGTTCTTC
TRBJ2-7 | TRBV18 | NA | TRBD1 | 15 | CASSPQGQGTYEQYF | TGTGCCAGCTCACCACAAGGACAGGGTACCTACGAGCAGTACTTC
TRBJ1-2 | TRBV5-1 | many | NA | 13 | CASSPAANYGYTF | TGCGCCAGCAGCCCCGCGGCTAACTATGGCTACACCTTC
TRBJ2-7 | TRBV27 | NA | NA | 13 | CASSLGGSPEQYF | TGTGCCAGCAGTTTGGGGGGAAGTCCCGAGCAGTACTTC
TRBJ1-3 | TRBV9 | NA | NA | 17 | CASSVQPGLGRRNTIYF | TGTGCCAGCAGCGTCCAACCGGGACTTGGAAGGCGAAACACCATATATTTT
TRBJ1-5 | TRBV29-1 | NA | TRBD1 | 14 | CSVAPDRNNQPQHF | TGCAGCGTTGCCCCGGACAGGAACAATCAGCCCCAGCATTTT
TRBJ1-1 | TRBV18 | few | NA | 14 | CASSVGLGNTEAFF | TGTGCCAGCTCAGTAGGACTCGGAAACACTGAAGCTTTCTTT
TRBJ1-6 | TRBV7-2 | few | TRBD1 | 16 | CASSLGTGQGDSPLHF | TGTGCCAGCAGCTTGGGGACGGGACAGGGAGATTCACCCCTCCACTTT
TRBJ2-6 | TRBV28 | NA | NA | 15 | CASSEHTSGANVLTF | TGTGCCAGCAGCGAACATACCTCTGGGGCCAACGTCCTGACTTTC
TRBJ1-1 | TRBV18 | NA | TRBD1 | 14 | CASSPRTGETEAFF | TGTGCCAGCTCACCTAGGACAGGGGAGACTGAAGCTTTCTTT